This TCR beta chain was captured in a study of shared clonotypes between healthy human individuals. Study context: Serving as donors were a couple of women and three men, whose ages spanned 18 to 49. Overall study findings and caveats: Relative to their counterparts shared across all four donors, non-shared clonotypes exhibited diminished generation probabilities. The donor pool, a small one, limited the genetic and exposure-history diversity represented.

Authors' analysis steps: Junction-only immunoSEQ sequences carried no quality scores, so filtering differed. Measured with immunoSEQ multiplex PCR; TCRdb has only the in-frame clones, and not every one. V and J calls and clone size are copied from that table; D and trimming were computed from the DNA. In the table there are about 2 million clones, over 85% of which are singletons. Trimming shortened V by 5 bases and J by 0 bases, and 14 bases separated the two germline ends. The CDR3 runs 16 residues. Germline CDR1 LNHNV, CDR2 YYDKDF (reference sequence). The naive CD8 fraction comprised CD45RO-negative cells positively selected for CCR7 and excluded terminally differentiated effector memory CD45RA+ cells. About this clone: The antigen is unknown.

The rearrangement joins TRBV15 to TRBJ1-3; D call uncertain. The sequence was obtained from a man aged 18 to 29 in good health. Sequencing input: naive CD8+ T cells sorted from blood. The CDR3 sequence is CATSGFGSSSGNTIYF. CDR3 coding DNA: TGTGCCACCAGCGGTTTCGGTTCGAGCTCTGGAAACACCATATATTTT.